Listed below are T cell receptor beta chains from one sample, sequenced in a study of Ad26.COV2.S vaccination and SARS-CoV-2 variants. Repertoires were generated with immunoSEQ multiplex PCR, while TCRdb's copy carries only in-frame clones and drops some. The table records roughly 300,000 clones, about 89% of them present only once. The sequenced sample was peripheral blood, obtained in a trial of Ad26.COV2.S vaccine versus placebo. The receptors were sampled from a person between 18 and 59 years old who received the Ad26.COV2.S COVID-19 vaccine or a placebo. CDR3s include the opening cysteine and the closing phenylalanine or tryptophan. D genes are given only for firm matches. Rows give clone size only sometimes, using once, few, many, or a class for an expanded clone.

v_gene,j_gene,abundance,d_gene,CDR3aa,CDR3nt
TRBV5-6,TRBJ2-2,.,.,CASSLGLVAGELFF,TGTGCCAGCAGCTTGGGACTAGTTGCCGGGGAGCTGTTTTTT
TRBV29-1,TRBJ1-1,.,.,CSVDRWTEAFF,TGCAGCGTTGACAGGTGGACTGAAGCTTTCTTT
TRBV11-1,TRBJ2-1,.,TRBD1,CASSLDRGINEQFF,TGTGCCAGCAGCTTGGACAGGGGGATCAATGAGCAGTTCTTC
TRBV9,TRBJ1-3,.,TRBD1,CASSVGTGGNTIYF,TGTGCCAGCAGCGTAGGGACAGGGGGAAACACCATATATTTT
TRBV28,TRBJ2-1,.,TRBD1,CASSSRDRGIVDNEQFF,TGTGCCAGCAGTTCCCGGGACAGGGGAATTGTTGACAATGAGCAGTTCTTC
TRBV20-1,TRBJ2-3,.,TRBD2,CSASNPVAGAEDTQYF,TGCAGTGCTAGTAATCCGGTAGCGGGAGCCGAAGATACGCAGTATTTT
TRBV6-5,TRBJ2-7,.,.,CASSYSGQGSYEQYF,TGTGCCAGCAGTTACTCGGGGCAGGGGTCCTACGAGCAGTACTTC
TRBV5-5,TRBJ1-6,.,.,CASSLAERRGSYNSPLHF,TGTGCCAGCAGCTTGGCCGAAAGGAGGGGCTCCTATAATTCACCCCTCCACTTT
TRBV7-9,TRBJ2-2,few,TRBD1,CAILSGTGSTGELFF,TGTGCCATCCTATCCGGGACAGGGTCCACCGGGGAGCTGTTTTTT
TRBV19,TRBJ1-3,.,.,CASSIDDRGNTIYF,TGTGCCAGTAGTATAGACGACCGCGGAAACACCATATATTTT
TRBV14,TRBJ2-7,.,TRBD2,CASSPAGGSSYEQYF,TGTGCCAGCAGCCCAGCGGGAGGCTCCTCCTACGAGCAGTACTTC
TRBV15,TRBJ2-1,.,TRBD2,CATSRDRTSRYNEQFF,TGTGCCACCAGCAGAGATAGGACTAGCAGGTACAATGAGCAGTTCTTC
TRBV24-1,TRBJ2-1,.,.,CATSDPGVVGEQFF,TGTGCCACCAGTGACCCAGGGGTGGTGGGAGAGCAGTTCTTC
TRBV30,TRBJ2-2,once,.,CAWSYRGAGTGELFF,TGTGCCTGGAGTTATCGGGGGGCGGGCACCGGGGAGCTGTTTTTT
TRBV9,TRBJ2-7,.,TRBD2,CASSVTAGGPEQYF,TGTGCCAGCAGCGTGACAGCGGGAGGGCCCGAGCAGTACTTC
TRBV7-2,TRBJ1-5,.,TRBD1,CASSLGGQGTRQPQHF,TGTGCCAGCAGCTTAGGAGGACAGGGGACTAGGCAGCCCCAGCATTTT
TRBV7-2,TRBJ2-3,.,TRBD1,CASSQDRASSTDTQYF,TGTGCCAGCAGCCAGGACAGGGCTTCTAGCACAGATACGCAGTATTTT
TRBV7-2,TRBJ1-1,.,.,CASSRGGSLNTEAFF,TGTGCCAGCAGCAGGGGGGGGTCCTTGAACACTGAAGCTTTCTTT
TRBV4-3,TRBJ1-4,.,.,CASSQGLDDDEKLFF,TGCGCCAGCAGCCAAGGTTTGGACGACGATGAAAAACTGTTTTTT
TRBV6-1,TRBJ2-5,.,.,CASSEFGSRETQYF,TGTGCCAGCAGTGAATTTGGATCCCGGGAGACCCAGTACTTC
TRBV11-2,TRBJ1-1,.,.,CASSLIGSTEAFF,TGTGCCAGCAGCTTAATCGGGAGCACTGAAGCTTTCTTT
TRBV12-3/TRBV12-4,TRBJ1-5,.,.,CASRPESQPQHF,TGTGCCAGCAGACCCGAAAGCCAGCCCCAGCATTTT
TRBV10-3,TRBJ2-7,.,.,CAISESGGPYEQYF,TGTGCCATCAGTGAGTCCGGGGGACCCTACGAGCAGTACTTC
TRBV18,TRBJ1-5,once,TRBD1,CASSPGQGSQPQHF,TGTGCCAGCTCACCAGGACAGGGTAGTCAGCCCCAGCATTTT
TRBV5-1,TRBJ2-7,.,TRBD1,CASSLWTGAYEQYF,TGCGCCAGCAGCTTGTGGACAGGGGCCTACGAGCAGTACTTC
TRBV10-3,TRBJ2-7,.,.,CAIRREETPWKQYF,TGTGCCATAAGAAGGGAAGAGACTCCGTGGAAGCAGTACTTC
TRBV19,TRBJ1-1,.,.,CASRPGTVNTEAFF,TGTGCCAGTAGGCCCGGGACGGTGAACACTGAAGCTTTCTTT
TRBV6-5,TRBJ1-1,.,.,CASSYSKGGYTEAFF,TGTGCCAGCAGTTACTCGAAAGGGGGGTACACTGAAGCTTTCTTT
TRBV4-3,TRBJ1-4,.,.,CASSLFVGTGNEKLFF,TGCGCCAGCAGCCTTTTTGTCGGGACGGGAAATGAAAAACTGTTTTTT
TRBV19,TRBJ1-1,.,.,CASIRGGRARTEAFF,TGTGCCAGTATCCGGGGGGGCAGGGCGAGGACTGAAGCTTTCTTT
TRBV16,TRBJ1-2,.,.,CASSQSRGNYGYTF,TGTGCCAGCAGCCAATCGAGAGGGAACTATGGCTACACCTTC
TRBV3-1/TRBV3-2,TRBJ2-2,.,TRBD1,CASSQPGQGRGGELFF,TGTGCCAGCAGCCAACCAGGACAGGGCCGAGGCGGGGAGCTGTTTTTT
TRBV19,TRBJ2-1,.,.,CASSIENREYNEQFF,TGTGCCAGTAGTATTGAGAATAGGGAATACAATGAGCAGTTCTTC
TRBV27,TRBJ1-2,.,.,CASSGGYGYTF,TGTGCCAGCAGCGGGGGATATGGCTACACCTTC
TRBV12-5,TRBJ2-7,.,TRBD2,CASGLGTSTEQYF,TGTGCTAGTGGTTTGGGGACTAGCACCGAGCAGTACTTC
TRBV11-2,TRBJ2-3,.,.,CASSSTGTYTDTQYF,TGTGCCAGCAGCTCGACAGGGACTTACACAGATACGCAGTATTTT
TRBV7-9,TRBJ2-3,once,.,CASSSPGSADTQYF,TGTGCCAGCAGCTCTCCGGGGAGCGCAGATACGCAGTATTTT
TRBV27,TRBJ2-4,.,.,CASSLSNAKNIQYF,TGTGCCAGCAGTTTATCGAATGCCAAAAACATTCAGTACTTC
TRBV7-9,TRBJ1-3,.,.,CASSPAGLSSGNTIYF,TGTGCCAGCAGCCCGGCGGGGCTTAGCTCTGGAAACACCATATATTTT
TRBV4-1,TRBJ2-7,.,.,CASSQDYTGSYEQYF,TGCGCCAGCAGCCAAGATTATACAGGGTCCTACGAGCAGTACTTC
TRBV4-1,TRBJ2-3,.,TRBD1,CASSQTNTWGQLTSTDTQYF,TGCGCCAGCAGCCAGACGAACACATGGGGACAGTTAACTAGCACAGATACGCAGTATTTT
TRBV24-1,TRBJ2-1,once,.,CATSDWGAADNEQFF,TGTGCCACCAGTGATTGGGGAGCGGCGGACAATGAGCAGTTCTTC
TRBV5-1,TRBJ1-1,.,.,CASSLVQGLTTEAFF,TGCGCCAGCAGCTTGGTCCAGGGTTTGACCACTGAAGCTTTCTTT
TRBV5-5,TRBJ2-7,.,.,CASSLGSHEQYF,TGTGCCAGCAGCTTGGGGAGTCACGAGCAGTACTTC
TRBV9,TRBJ1-1,.,.,CASSVDLQNTEAFF,TGTGCCAGCAGCGTAGACTTGCAGAACACTGAAGCTTTCTTT
TRBV7-3,TRBJ1-4,once,.,CASSSSGVTNEKLFF,TGTGCCAGCAGCTCCTCGGGGGTGACTAATGAAAAACTGTTTTTT
TRBV27,TRBJ2-3,.,TRBD2,CASSFFQTSGRPNRPDTQYF,TGTGCCAGCAGTTTCTTCCAGACTAGCGGGAGGCCCAATCGCCCAGATACGCAGTATTTT
TRBV5-5,TRBJ2-1,once,.,CASSVGINNEQFF,TGTGCCAGCAGCGTCGGGATTAACAATGAGCAGTTCTTC
TRBV30,TRBJ2-7,.,.,CAWKGGNYEQYF,TGTGCCTGGAAGGGCGGGAACTACGAGCAGTACTTC
TRBV19,TRBJ2-7,once,.,CASSHGGDEQYF,TGTGCCAGTAGTCACGGGGGCGACGAGCAGTACTTC
TRBV30,TRBJ2-5,.,.,CAWSSIYRERGETQYF,TGTGCCTGGAGCTCCATCTACAGGGAAAGGGGGGAGACCCAGTACTTC
TRBV27,TRBJ2-2,.,.,CASSLSGGRTTGELFF,TGTGCCAGCAGTTTATCCGGAGGGAGAACCACCGGGGAGCTGTTTTTT
TRBV7-8,TRBJ2-1,once,TRBD2,CASTGGEGLAGGSSYNEQFF,TGTGCCAGCACCGGGGGGGAGGGACTAGCGGGAGGGAGCTCCTACAATGAGCAGTTCTTC
TRBV6-6,TRBJ2-7,.,TRBD2,CASSQTSGSIYEQYF,TGTGCCAGCAGTCAAACTAGCGGGAGTATTTACGAGCAGTACTTC
TRBV10-3,TRBJ1-6,.,TRBD1,CAISRPGGEPLHF,TGTGCCATCAGTCGTCCAGGGGGAGAGCCCCTCCACTTT
TRBV18,TRBJ2-5,.,TRBD1,CASSPGRGETQYF,TGTGCCAGCTCACCCGGCAGGGGGGAGACCCAGTACTTC
TRBV2,TRBJ2-7,.,TRBD1,CASSEGTGGDEQYF,TGTGCCAGCAGTGAAGGTACAGGGGGCGACGAGCAGTACTTC
TRBV15,TRBJ2-1,.,.,CATSRVWGAFREQFF,TGTGCCACCAGCAGAGTATGGGGGGCGTTCCGAGAGCAGTTCTTC
TRBV18,TRBJ1-1,few,TRBD1,CASSPFGTGGSGEAFF,TGTGCCAGCTCACCGTTCGGGACAGGGGGTAGTGGTGAAGCTTTCTTT